These 8 T cell receptor beta chains share one sample of origin, sequenced in a study of shared clonotypes between healthy human individuals. Only in-frame clones appear in the TCRdb table, and some are missing; sequencing was by immunoSEQ multiplex PCR. This table has some 1,600,000 clones, 95% to 99% appearing once. Input material: naive CD4+ T cells sorted from blood. As for subset: CD45RA+ positively selected. The receptors stem from a man aged 25-40 years in good health.

This chain connects TRBV6-1 to TRBJ2-1; no definite D call. CDR1 is MNHNS, CDR2 SASEGT, per germline. V lost 4 bases, J lost 9 bases, and 10 bases lay in between. This CDR3 spans 12 amino acids. CDR3: CASSGNLGEQFF. The CDR3 DNA is TGTGCCAGCAGTGGAAACCTGGGTGAGCAGTTCTTC.

Note on this clone: The same CDR3 also results from other DNA sequences found in this sample. The gene calls are TRBV5-1 and TRBJ2-5; tentatively, D is TRBD2 (6 bases). V was shortened by 0 bases and J by 3 bases, with 9 bases between the two germline ends. The CDR3 totals 14 residues. The germline V gene encodes CDR1 SGHRS and CDR2 YFSETQ. The CDR3 loop reads CASSLAPGEETQYF. The DNA for the CDR3 is TGCGCCAGCAGCTTGGCTCCGGGAGAAGAGACCCAGTACTTC.

V gene TRBV29-1 combines with J gene TRBJ1-1; 7 bases match TRBD1. Per the germline V gene, CDR1 is SQVTM and CDR2 is ANQGSEA. The CDR3 consists of 13 residues. The V and J ends lost 1 base and 7 bases, in that order; junction bases with no gene match: 6. The CDR3 loop reads CSVEVATGLEAFF. CDR3 bases: TGCAGCGTTGAAGTCGCGACAGGGCTTGAAGCTTTCTTT.

This sequence joins TRBV7-2 and TRBJ2-1, with D maybe TRBD2 (6 bases). CDR1 is SGHTA, CDR2 FQGNSA, per germline. Between the trimmed V and J ends, which lost 2 bases and 4 bases, there was a span of 12 bases. This CDR3 is built from 15 residues. DNA of the CDR3: TGTGCCAGCAGCTTACCTACTAGCAGATACAATGAGCAGTTCTTC. Its protein product is CASSLPTSRYNEQFF. Drawing the rest from reference TRBV7-2 and TRBJ2-1, the complete variable domain is GAGVSQSPSNKVTEKGKDVELRCDPISGHTALYWYRQSLGQGLEFLIYFQGNSAPDKSGLPSDRFSAERTGGSVSTLTIQRTQQEDSAVYLCASSLPTSRYNEQFFGPGTRLTVL.

For this clone: The sample carries other DNA sequences with the same CDR3. This sequence joins TRBV30 and TRBJ2-7, with 7 bases aligning to TRBD1. Germline lookup yields CDR1 GTSNPN and CDR2 SVGIG (reference sequence). The CDR3 is made up of 14 amino acids. The J segment lost 0 bases and the V segment lost 0 bases, leaving 2 bases of the junction unmatched. This CDR3 is CAWSVGGSSYEQYF. For the CDR3, the DNA is TGTGCCTGGAGTGTAGGGGGCTCCTCCTACGAGCAGTACTTC.

Of note for this clone: The same CDR3 can be traced to other DNA sequences in this sample. The V gene is TRBV19, the J gene TRBJ1-5; 8 nucleotides line up with TRBD1. This CDR3 is built from 14 residues. The germline CDR1 and CDR2 sequences are LNHDA and SQIVND (reference sequence). V shed 5 bases, J shed 5 bases, and the junction held 5 bases outside the gene matches. CDR3 loop: CASSRTGRDQPQHF. CDR3 sequence (DNA): TGTGCCAGTAGTCGGACAGGGCGGGATCAGCCCCAGCATTTT. Full variable domain (rest looked up from reference TRBV19 and TRBJ1-5): DGGITQSPKYLFRKEGQNVTLSCEQNLNHDAMYWYRQDPGQGLRLIYYSQIVNDFQKGDIAEGYSVSREKKESFPLTVTSAQKNPTAFYLCASSRTGRDQPQHFGDGTRLSIL.

V usage is TRBV7-9 and J usage is TRBJ1-1; no clear D. V lost 5 bases and J 10 bases, leaving 17 bases between the germline ends. CDR1 is SEHNR, CDR2 FQNEAQ, per germline (reference sequence). The CDR3 has 13 residues. The CDR3 bases are TGTGCCAGCAGCCCCGAGAGCGGGGAGGGAGCTTTCTTT. This encodes CASSPESGEGAFF.

V usage is TRBV2 and J usage is TRBJ1-4, with 9 nucleotides matching TRBD1. Germline V lookup: CDR1 SNHLY, CDR2 FYNNEI. The CDR3 loop spans 13 amino acids. Germline trimming cut 7 bases from V and 8 bases from J; bases unmatched to any gene: 5. The CDR3 sequence is CASKNRGLEKLFF. As DNA, the CDR3 is TGTGCCAGCAAAAACAGGGGGCTGGAAAAACTGTTTTTT.